This passage covers 10 T cell receptor beta chains from one sample sequenced in a study of blood T cell repertoires in COVID-19. The assay was immunoSEQ multiplex PCR, and TCRdb's table has in-frame clones only and misses some. The sample includes about 260,000 clones, roughly 88% of them seen just once. Source material: peripheral blood. These receptors all come from a woman in her 70s with COVID-19, enrolled during active disease.

The chain couples TRBV29-1 to TRBJ1-1; 7 positions match TRBD1. Losses at the gene ends were 4 bases for V and 11 bases for J; bases not matched to a gene: 7. Germline V gene lookup returns CDR1 SQVTM and CDR2 ANQGSEA. The CDR3 runs 11 residues. The CDR3 loop reads CSVATGVGAFF. Here the CDR3 DNA reads TGCAGCGTTGCTACAGGGGTAGGGGCTTTCTTT.

The chain employs TRBV30 and TRBJ1-2; 7 bases agree with TRBD1. The J segment lost 2 bases and the V segment lost 2 bases, leaving 2 bases of the junction unmatched. The CDR3 has 13 residues. Per the germline V gene, CDR1 is GTSNPN and CDR2 is SVGIG (reference sequence). The CDR3 coding sequence is TGTGCCTGGAGTAGGGGGCTAAACTATGGCTACACCTTC. This gives the protein CAWSRGLNYGYTF.

The J gene is TRBJ2-5, the V gene TRBV3-1 (or the pseudogene TRBV3-2), with a weak D call TRBD2 (5 bases). Germline V CDR1 and CDR2: LGHDT, YNNKEL (reference sequence). This CDR3 has 15 residues. The germline V and J ends were trimmed by 0 bases and 4 bases, with 12 bases remaining between them. CDR3 DNA: TGTGCCAGCAGCCAAGATCACCGGGGTCGAGAGACCCAGTACTTC. Encoded protein: CASSQDHRGRETQYF.

The chain links TRBV2 to TRBJ1-5, with TRBD1 matching 7 bases. Trimming took 8 bases from V and 6 from J; bases not matched to a gene: 7. From germline, CDR1 is SNHLY and CDR2 FYNNEI. The CDR3 consists of 13 residues. CDR3 residues: CASRQGGTQPQHF. The CDR3 DNA sequence: TGTGCCAGCCGACAGGGAGGTACTCAGCCCCAGCATTTT.

The gene calls are TRBV7-9 and TRBJ2-3, with 8 bases identical to TRBD2. Per the germline V gene, CDR1 is SEHNR and CDR2 is FQNEAQ (reference sequence). The CDR3 runs 16 residues. Unmatched junction bases numbered 7, after V lost 1 base and J lost 4 bases. The CDR3 sequence is CASSLVYREGSDTQYF. The CDR3 DNA reads as TGTGCCAGCAGCTTAGTCTATCGGGAGGGCTCAGATACGCAGTATTTT.

This chain joins TRBV28 and TRBJ1-5; 9 bases are shared with TRBD1. The CDR3 runs 13 residues. Germline V gene lookup returns CDR1 MDHEN and CDR2 SYDVKM. The V segment lost 7 bases and the J segment 4 bases; nucleotides outside the gene matches: 2. CDR3 nucleotides: TGTGCCAGCATTGACAGGGGGAATCAGCCCCAGCATTTT. Protein: CASIDRGNQPQHF.

This clone came up once. V usage is TRBV6-2 or TRBV6-3 and J usage is TRBJ1-5; D not resolved. The CDR3 is made up of 16 amino acids. Trimming removed 5 bases from V and 0 bases from J, with 14 bases in between. The germline gives CDR1 MNHEY, CDR2 SVGEGT. The CDR3, as DNA: TGTGCCAGCAGTCGCCCCCTCGGGGATAGCAATCAGCCCCAGCATTTT. Translation: CASSRPLGDSNQPQHF.

This clone appeared a single time. This chain links TRBV6-2 or TRBV6-3 with TRBJ2-1; 7 bases map to TRBD2. V trimming: 6 bases; J trimming: 7 bases; junction bases outside the gene matches: 18. CDR3 size: 17 residues. Germline V gene lookup returns CDR1 MNHEY and CDR2 SVGEGT. The DNA of the CDR3 is TGTGCCAGCAGCCATGGCGTCGACCAGCGGGATCGAAATGAGCAGTTCTTC. As protein: CASSHGVDQRDRNEQFF.

The chain is built from TRBV10-3 and TRBJ2-5, with 8 bases fitting TRBD1. CDR1 is ENHRY and CDR2 is SYGVKD in the germline V gene. CDR3 length: 16 residues. After removal of 6 bases from V and 5 bases from J, the junction contained 14 bases not matched to a gene. DNA for the CDR3: TGTGCCATCAGCCGGTCAGGGGGCGCGGGGAAGGAGACCCAGTACTTC. It encodes CAISRSGGAGKETQYF.

The chain joins TRBV11-2 to TRBJ1-4, with TRBD1 identical over 8 bases. Germline trimming cut 1 base from V and 10 bases from J; bases unmatched to any gene: 2. CDR1 and CDR2 from the germline V gene are SGHAT and FQNNGV. CDR3 size: 13 residues. CDR3 nucleotide sequence: TGTGCCAGCAGCTTAGCAGGGGGCGGAAAACTGTTTTTT. Amino acid sequence: CASSLAGGGKLFF.